The 29 T cell receptor beta chains in this list originate from one sample, sequenced in a study of cytomegalovirus exposure and HLA in healthy donors. Primers for the PCR totalled 60 Vbeta and 13 Jbeta. Produced via immunoSEQ multiplex PCR; TCRdb's table is partial and in-frame only. This sample has 120,000 or so clones, with roughly 72% found just once. The sequenced sample was PBMCs. Every receptor here comes from a man aged 40-55 years in good health and CMV-seropositive.

This sequence joins TRBV25-1 and TRBJ2-3, with D tentatively TRBD1 (6 bases). The germline CDR1 and CDR2 sequences are MGHDK and SYGVNS. Trimming removed 3 bases at V and 1 base at J, with 14 bases between. The CDR3 is 16 amino acids. This chain's CDR3 is CASSDYRRQGTDTQYF. CDR3 coding DNA: TGTGCCAGCAGTGATTACCGGCGACAGGGCACAGATACGCAGTATTTT.

The rearrangement links TRBV5-5 to TRBJ2-4, with D unclear. Trimming removed 0 bases from V and 0 bases from J, with 7 bases in between. The CDR3 totals 15 residues. Germline loops: CDR1 SGHKS, CDR2 YYEKEE (reference sequence). CDR3 in DNA: TGTGCCAGCAGCTTGGCGTTACTAGCCAAAAACATTCAGTACTTC. It yields the protein CASSLALLAKNIQYF.

The rearrangement joins TRBV29-1 to TRBJ2-7; D possibly corresponds to TRBD1 (6 bases). With 4 bases removed from V and 7 bases from J, the gap between germline ends came to 14 bases. The germline V gene has CDR1 SQVTM and CDR2 ANQGSEA. The CDR3 spans 12 residues. This CDR3 is CSVVSRGREQYF. The CDR3 DNA reads TGCAGCGTTGTCTCCAGGGGAAGGGAGCAGTACTTC.

The chain is built from TRBV27 and TRBJ2-5, with TRBD2 matching 8 bases. This CDR3 is 16 amino acids long. Germline CDR1 reads MNHEY; CDR2 reads SMNVEV (reference sequence). The V and J ends lost 8 bases and 2 bases, in that order; junction bases with no gene match: 13. This CDR3 reads CASQSFTGGPQETQYF. DNA of the CDR3: TGTGCCAGCCAATCATTTACGGGGGGGCCTCAAGAGACCCAGTACTTC.

This clone was seen a handful of times. The V call is TRBV25-1, the J call TRBJ1-6, with TRBD1 as a possible D gene (6 bases). This CDR3 contains 13 residues. Between the trimmed V and J ends, which lost 6 bases and 9 bases, there was a span of 12 bases. Germline V CDR1 and CDR2: MGHDK, SYGVNS. CDR3 sequence reads: CASRPTGFSPLHF. The CDR3 bases are TGTGCCAGCAGACCTACAGGGTTTTCACCCCTCCACTTT.

This clone occurred once. The rearrangement joins TRBV4-3 to TRBJ2-4; D might be TRBD1 (6 bases). Germline values: CDR1 LGHNA, CDR2 YSLEER. CDR3 length: 18 amino acids. V gave up 4 bases and J gave up 2 bases, with 21 bases separating them. The CDR3 DNA reads TGCGCCAGCAGCCCAAGTGCACAGGGAGAAAGAACCAAAAACATTCAGTACTTC. Protein: CASSPSAQGERTKNIQYF.

The chain has TRBV10-3 and TRBJ2-2, with TRBD1 matching over 8 bases. This CDR3 comprises 15 residues. CDR1 and CDR2 (germline): ENHRY, SYGVKD. The J segment lost 3 bases and the V segment lost 6 bases, leaving 6 bases of the junction unmatched. The CDR3 DNA follows: TGTGCCATCAGGCCCGGGACAGGTCACACCGGGGAGCTGTTTTTT. It yields the protein CAIRPGTGHTGELFF.

J is TRBJ2-1 and V is TRBV12-5, with TRBD1 as a possible D gene (5 bases). V dropped 6 bases and J dropped 8 bases, with 11 bases sitting between them. CDR3 length equals 12 residues. The V gene's germline CDR1 is LGHNT and CDR2 FRNRAP. CDR3 in DNA: TGTGCTAGTGGAATGTGGGGCTATGAGCAGTTCTTC. The encoded protein is CASGMWGYEQFF.

This clone is medium-sized (0.01 to 0.1%) in the sample. The rearrangement joins TRBV6-4 to TRBJ2-1, with D possibly being TRBD1 (6 bases). There are 16 residues in the CDR3. V lost 0 bases, J lost 10 bases, and 19 bases lay in between. The germline V gene encodes CDR1 MRHNA and CDR2 SNTAGT. The CDR3 spells CASSDSGPRGNEEQFF. CDR3 nucleotides: TGTGCCAGCAGTGACTCAGGGCCCAGGGGAAATGAAGAGCAGTTCTTC.

V and J are TRBV5-1 and TRBJ1-6, with D tentatively TRBD1 (6 bases). The CDR3 loop spans 16 amino acids. Germline V gene data show CDR1 as SGHRS and CDR2 as YFSETQ. V gave up 4 bases and J gave up 0 bases, with 11 bases separating them. CDR3 bases: TGCGCCAGCAGCCGGACAGAAAGCTCCTATAATTCACCCCTCCACTTT. It translates to CASSRTESSYNSPLHF.

In this sample, this clone turned up a few times. The chain couples TRBV14 to TRBJ2-7; weak D call: TRBD1 (6 bases). Per germline, CDR1 SGHDN and CDR2 FVKESK. Trimming took off 1 base at V and 2 bases at J, with 18 bases between the two ends. CDR3 length: 17 amino acids. The CDR3 sequence is CASSQASPHRAAYEQYF. The CDR3 DNA reads TGTGCCAGCAGCCAAGCCAGCCCCCACAGGGCCGCCTACGAGCAGTACTTC.

This clone has a single count. The gene calls are TRBV5-6 and TRBJ1-5; 10 bases agree with TRBD1. Trimming cost V 3 bases and J 6 bases; bases outside gene matches: 18. The CDR3 has 19 amino acids. CDR1 and CDR2 (germline): SGHDT, YYEEEE. The CDR3 DNA sequence: TGTGCCAGCAGCTCCACCGGGACAGGGGTCGCCCGAGGAGGTCAGCCCCAGCATTTT. It yields the protein CASSSTGTGVARGGQPQHF. The variable domain in full, with the rest retrieved from reference TRBV5-6 and TRBJ1-5, is DAGVTQSPTHLIKTRGQQVTLRCSPKSGHDTVSWYQQALGQGPQFIFQYYEEEERQRGNFPDRFSGHQFPNYSSELNVNALLLGDSALYLCASSSTGTGVARGGQPQHFGDGTRLSIL.

The chain combines TRBV27 with TRBJ1-5; 10 nucleotides agree with TRBD1. Losses at the gene ends were 5 bases for V and 7 bases for J; bases not matched to a gene: 8. Germline CDR1 reads MNHEY; CDR2 reads SMNVEV (reference sequence). This CDR3 is 15 amino acids long. CDR3 in DNA: TGTGCCAGCAGTCCAAGGGACAGGGGAGAACAGCCCCAGCATTTT. It is translated as CASSPRDRGEQPQHF.

This clone was seen once. This sequence joins TRBV6-5 and TRBJ2-7; D unresolved. Germline assignment: CDR1 MNHEY and CDR2 SVGAGI. The CDR3 runs 13 residues. The CDR3: CFFKQKAAYEQYF. The CDR3 bases are TGTTTTTTCAAGCAGAAGGCGGCATACGAGCAGTACTTC.

V gene TRBV6-5 combines with J gene TRBJ1-4; D might be TRBD1 (5 bases). The CDR3 totals 15 residues. The V gene lost 4 bases and the J gene lost 8 bases, with 17 bases spanning the gap. CDR1 is MNHEY, CDR2 SVGAGI, per germline. CDR3 sequence reads: CASSFRQSLVEKLFF. The CDR3 DNA reads as TGTGCCAGCAGTTTTAGACAGAGCCTAGTGGAAAAACTGTTTTTT.

V is TRBV4-2 and J is TRBJ1-5; D not certain. CDR3 length: 17 residues. V was cut by 2 bases and J by 1 base, with 15 bases left in between. The germline gives CDR1 LGHNA, CDR2 YNFKEQ. The CDR3 is CASSQQALVGSNQPQHF. For the CDR3, the DNA is TGTGCCAGCAGCCAACAGGCACTTGTGGGCAGCAATCAGCCCCAGCATTTT.

This clone was seen once. The chain recombines TRBV18 with TRBJ2-3; 11 bases match TRBD2. Losses at the gene ends were 3 bases for V and 6 bases for J; bases not matched to a gene: 8. Germline values: CDR1 KGHSH, CDR2 LQKENI. This CDR3 spans 16 amino acids. The CDR3 here is CASSPALAGGRDTQYF. As DNA, the CDR3 is TGTGCCAGCTCACCGGCCCTAGCGGGGGGCAGGGATACGCAGTATTTT.

Of note for this clone: Relative to the germline gene, one junction end is altered; a read error may explain this. The chain combines TRBV7-2 with TRBJ2-1; 8 bases map to TRBD2. Germline CDR1 reads SGHTA; CDR2 reads FQGNSA. This CDR3 contains 13 residues. The CDR3 reads CASSLEASGFKIF. For the CDR3, the DNA is TGTGCCAGCAGCTTAGAAGCTAGCGGGTTTAAGATCTTC.

This sequence joins TRBV6-6 and TRBJ2-5; TRBD2 aligns across 12 bases. Trimming took 6 bases from V and 5 from J; bases not matched to a gene: 7. The CDR3 runs to 15 residues. Germline V lookup: CDR1 MNHNY, CDR2 SVGAGI (reference sequence). CDR3 coding DNA: TGTGCCAGCAGCCGCACTAGCGGGAGGTCGGAGACCCAGTACTTC. Translated: CASSRTSGRSETQYF.

The chain employs TRBV10-1 and TRBJ2-3; 14 bases fit TRBD2. Trimming took 0 bases from V and 3 from J; bases not matched to a gene: 2. The germline CDR1 and CDR2 sequences are WNHNN and SYGVQD (reference sequence). The CDR3 consists of 17 residues. The CDR3 here is CASSESTSGGATDTQYF. The CDR3 coding sequence is TGCGCCAGCAGTGAGTCGACTAGCGGGGGGGCAACAGATACGCAGTATTTT.

This clone appeared once. This chain joins TRBV18 and TRBJ2-7; perhaps TRBD1 as D (5 bases). Trimming cost V 0 bases and J 3 bases, with 6 bases left between them. The CDR3 consists of 13 residues. Germline CDR1 and CDR2: KGHSH and LQKENI. The CDR3 nucleotides read TGTGCCAGCTCACCACCAGGGGTCTACGAGCAGTACTTC. Translated: CASSPPGVYEQYF.

The gene calls are TRBV9 and TRBJ1-1, with 7 bases fitting TRBD1. The CDR3 has 14 amino acids. V shed 4 bases, J shed 7 bases, and the junction held 10 bases outside the gene matches. From germline, CDR1 is SGDLS and CDR2 YYNGEE. For the CDR3, the DNA is TGTGCCAGCAGCCGAGACAGGGAGACAGGTGAAGCTTTCTTT. It codes for CASSRDRETGEAFF.

This clone came up a few times. V and J are TRBV14 and TRBJ1-5; possibly TRBD1 for D (6 bases). Deletions cut 3 bases from V and 11 bases from J, with 14 bases between. CDR3 length: 13 amino acids. Germline V gives CDR1 SGHDN, CDR2 FVKESK. The CDR3 region has the DNA TGTGCCAGCAGCCACTCCCGGGAGGGGGCCCAGCATTTT. Its translation: CASSHSREGAQHF.

The J gene is TRBJ1-1, the V gene TRBV6-5; D is possibly TRBD1 (6 bases). CDR3 size: 13 residues. The germline V gene encodes CDR1 MNHEY and CDR2 SVGAGI. V was cut by 4 bases and J by 1 base, with 7 bases left in between. The CDR3 sequence is CASSLQGNTEAFF. The CDR3 DNA reads TGTGCCAGCAGTTTACAGGGGAACACTGAAGCTTTCTTT.

The gene calls are TRBV27 and TRBJ2-7; TRBD2 matches at 14 bases. Germline lookup yields CDR1 MNHEY and CDR2 SMNVEV (reference sequence). V was clipped by 7 bases and J by 5 bases; unmatched bases: 7. The CDR3 extends over 15 amino acids. CDR3 nucleotides: TGTGCCAGCATGGCCCAGGGACTAGCGGGAGACGAGCAGTACTTC. The encoded protein is CASMAQGLAGDEQYF.

V usage is TRBV6-1 and J usage is TRBJ1-2; 11 positions match TRBD1. The CDR3 extends over 16 amino acids. From germline, CDR1 is MNHNS and CDR2 SASEGT. V trimming: 4 bases; J trimming: 9 bases; junction bases outside the gene matches: 13. The CDR3 protein is CASSGRCGTGGICYTF. CDR3 in DNA: TGTGCCAGCAGTGGGAGATGCGGGACAGGGGGAATATGCTACACCTTC.

The V gene is TRBV5-4, the J gene TRBJ2-7, with TRBD1 matching over 7 bases. CDR3 length: 15 residues. V lost 2 bases, J lost 5 bases, and 10 bases stayed unmatched. Germline V lookup: CDR1 SGHNT, CDR2 YYREEE (reference sequence). CDR3: CASSFSRQGSDEQYF. The CDR3 coding sequence is TGTGCCAGCAGCTTCTCACGACAGGGTAGCGACGAGCAGTACTTC. The full variable domain, with the rest looked up from reference TRBV5-4 and TRBJ2-7, is ETGVTQSPTHLIKTRGQQVTLRCSSQSGHNTVSWYQQALGQGPQFIFQYYREEENGRGNFPPRFSGLQFPNYSSELNVNALELDDSALYLCASSFSRQGSDEQYFGPGTRLTVT.

The rearrangement joins TRBV5-4 to TRBJ2-3; TRBD2 matches at 14 bases. Germline-derived CDR1 and CDR2 are SGHNT and YYREEE (reference sequence). This CDR3 spans 18 amino acids. The J segment lost 1 base and the V segment lost 2 bases, leaving 6 bases of the junction unmatched. The CDR3 DNA reads as TGTGCCAGCAGCTTACCGGGACTAGCGGGAGTTGGCACAGATACGCAGTATTTT. It translates to CASSLPGLAGVGTDTQYF.

This clone showed up just a few times. V and J are TRBV10-3 and TRBJ2-4; 10 bases are a match to TRBD1. CDR1 and CDR2 (germline): ENHRY, SYGVKD. Losses at the gene ends were 0 bases for V and 5 bases for J; bases not matched to a gene: 4. This CDR3 region has 16 residues. The CDR3 here is CAISESLGTGENIQYF. The DNA of the CDR3 is TGTGCCATCAGTGAGTCCTTAGGGACAGGGGAAAACATTCAGTACTTC.